Shown below are 31 T cell receptor beta chains from a single sample sequenced in a study of T cells in Graves' hyperthyroidism and ophthalmopathy (dated by TCRdb to about 2019). Receptors were amplified or captured by multiplex PCR. Sequenced using an Illumina HiSeq 2000. The TCR beta CDR3 regions were amplified from the RNA transcripts. The TCR CDR3 was subjected to a first round of RT-PCR using the HTBI primer set and the Qiagen OneStep RT-PCR kit. TCRdb handled the public reads itself, with Q25 trimming in fastp and clone calling in MiXCR, and kept productive beta chains. One record per CDR3 amino acid sequence lists the most common genes and DNA. In this sample the table shows about 520,000 distinct CDR3 sequences, around a quarter of which occur a single time. Together, the top ten hold approximately 10% of the sample. What was sequenced was blood. The receptors stem from a woman in her twenties or thirties with Graves' ophthalmopathy.

This clonotype has at least ten counts. This chain links TRBV12-3 or TRBV12-4 with TRBJ1-1, with D perhaps TRBD1 (6 bases). The CDR3 covers 16 residues. V was trimmed by 2 bases and J by 0 bases, leaving 13 bases between them. This CDR3 reads CASSLSNRVMNTEAFF. The CDR3, as DNA: TGTGCCAGCAGTTTATCGAACAGGGTGATGAACACTGAAGCTTTCTTT.

Remarks on this clonotype: This may come from a read error, since a much larger clone is one base off. CDR3 DNA sequence: TGTGCCAGCAGTTCCCCCCAACAGTGCATCGGGGAGCTGTTTTTT. Residues: CASSSPQQCIGELFF. The rearrangement uses TRBV12-3 or TRBV12-4 and TRBJ2-2; D is uncertain. V lost 4 bases, J lost 7 bases, and 16 bases lay in between. The CDR3 is 15 residues long.

The V call is TRBV11-3, the J call TRBJ1-2, with 8 bases matching TRBD1. Looked up from germline, CDR1 is SGHNT and CDR2 is YENEEA. The V segment lost 2 bases and the J segment 4 bases; nucleotides outside the gene matches: 6. The CDR3 runs to 15 residues. The CDR3 is CASSLLAGGIYGYTF. Here the CDR3 DNA reads TGTGCCAGCAGCTTATTGGCAGGGGGCATCTATGGCTACACCTTC. Drawing the rest from reference TRBV11-3 and TRBJ1-2, the complete variable domain is EAGVVQSPRYKIIEKKQPVAFWCNPISGHNTLYWYLQNLGQGPELLIRYENEEAVDDSQLPKDRFSAERLKGVDSTLKIQPAELGDSAVYLCASSLLAGGIYGYTFGSGTRLTVV.

Ten or more counts support this clonotype. The chain joins TRBV12-3 or TRBV12-4 to TRBJ2-2, with 7 bases matching TRBD1. J was trimmed by 8 bases and V by 6 bases; bases with no gene match: 6. The length of the CDR3 is 13 residues. Written as DNA, the CDR3 is TGTGCCAGCAGAAGGACAGGCGGAGGGGAGCTGTTTTTT. Encoded protein: CASRRTGGGELFF.

This clonotype has a count of ten or more. This chain links TRBV2 with TRBJ1-1; a weak D match, TRBD1 (5 bases). The ends were cut back, 4 bases at V and 1 base at J, with 16 bases in the middle. Germline V gene sequence: CDR1 SNHLY, CDR2 FYNNEI. The CDR3 is 16 amino acids. CDR3 bases: TGTGCCAGCAGTGCTCCTGCAGGGCGTGGGAACACTGAAGCTTTCTTT. Translated: CASSAPAGRGNTEAFF.

The sample holds many counts of this clonotype. V is TRBV19 and J is TRBJ1-1; maybe TRBD1 (6 bases). CDR1 LNHDA and CDR2 SQIVND come from the germline V gene (reference sequence). V was shortened by 5 bases and J by 3 bases, with 16 bases between the two germline ends. The CDR3 length is 15 residues. The DNA for the CDR3 is TGTGCCAGTAGTGAAGACACAGGGATCCACACTGAAGCTTTCTTT. Amino acid sequence: CASSEDTGIHTEAFF.

This clonotype was observed at least ten times. The V gene is TRBV30, the J gene TRBJ2-5; 9 nucleotides line up with TRBD1. Germline loops: CDR1 GTSNPN, CDR2 SVGIG (reference sequence). The CDR3 length is 15 residues. Trimming removed 4 bases from V and 4 bases from J; junction bases left unmatched: 10. DNA of the CDR3: TGTGCCTGGACTTCCCCACGACAGGGGGGAGAGACCCAGTACTTC. It is translated as CAWTSPRQGGETQYF.

This clonotype has at least ten counts. The gene calls are TRBV7-9 and TRBJ1-2; D not certain. Germline values: CDR1 SEHNR, CDR2 FQNEAQ (reference sequence). CDR3 length equals 15 residues. The germline V and J ends were trimmed by 1 base and 7 bases, with 16 bases remaining between them. CDR3 sequence reads: CASSLGESGLGGYTF. CDR3 nucleotide sequence: TGTGCCAGCAGCTTAGGAGAGTCCGGGCTTGGTGGCTACACCTTC.

This clonotype has only a few counts. The chain carries TRBV27 and TRBJ1-3; TRBD1 is a possible D gene (6 bases). With 5 bases removed from V and 0 bases from J, the gap between germline ends came to 11 bases. There are 15 residues in the CDR3. Germline V gives CDR1 MNHEY, CDR2 SMNVEV (reference sequence). As DNA, the CDR3 is TGTGCCAGCAGTCCCGGGACAAGCTCTGGAAACACCATATATTTT. It specifies CASSPGTSSGNTIYF.

This clonotype was recorded at least ten times. The chain couples TRBV11-2 to TRBJ1-5, with a possible D match to TRBD1 (5 bases). The germline V and J ends were trimmed by 0 bases and 0 bases, with 21 bases remaining between them. This CDR3 region has 20 residues. CDR1 is SGHAT and CDR2 is FQNNGV in the germline V gene. CDR3 in amino acids: CASSLDLEFQGFNSNQPQHF. CDR3 coding DNA: TGTGCCAGCAGCTTAGATCTGGAATTCCAGGGTTTTAATAGCAATCAGCCCCAGCATTTT.

The J gene is TRBJ2-7, the V gene TRBV28; D gene ambiguous. V dropped 2 bases and J dropped 0 bases, with 5 bases sitting between them. The CDR3 covers 13 residues. The germline gives CDR1 MDHEN, CDR2 SYDVKM. The chain's CDR3 is CASSLKYSYEQYF. The CDR3 region has the DNA TGTGCCAGCAGTTTAAAATACTCCTACGAGCAGTACTTC.

This clonotype was seen only a few times. J is TRBJ1-5 and V is TRBV3-1, with TRBD1 matching over 9 bases. Germline assignment: CDR1 LGHDT and CDR2 YNNKEL (reference sequence). V lost 0 bases, J lost 6 bases, and 3 bases stayed unmatched. This CDR3 has 15 residues. CDR3 sequence: CASSQDTGGLQPQHF. For the CDR3, the DNA is TGTGCCAGCAGCCAAGATACAGGGGGCCTTCAGCCCCAGCATTTT.

J is TRBJ2-7 and V is TRBV6-1; 10 bases align to TRBD1. CDR1 and CDR2 (germline): MNHNS, SASEGT. This CDR3 is built from 13 residues. V shed 7 bases and J 7 bases; nucleotides not matched to a gene: 7. Here the CDR3 DNA reads TGTGCCAGCAAAGGGACAGGGGTCGGGGAGCAGTACTTC. Protein product: CASKGTGVGEQYF.

The genes are TRBV12-3 or TRBV12-4 and TRBJ1-4; TRBD1 is a possible D gene (6 bases). V lost 4 bases and J lost 4, with 13 bases in between. The CDR3 contains 15 residues. CDR3 protein: CASSSPTGINEKLFF. The DNA for the CDR3 is TGTGCCAGCAGTTCACCGACAGGAATTAATGAAAAACTGTTTTTT.

This clonotype was seen at least ten times. The gene calls are TRBV25-1 and TRBJ1-2; no clear D gene. Per germline, CDR1 MGHDK and CDR2 SYGVNS. The CDR3 length is 15 residues. The V gene lost 1 base and the J gene lost 2 bases, with 11 bases spanning the gap. The CDR3 nucleotides read TGTGCCAGCAGTGAATCCGGCAGCCTAAACTATGGCTACACCTTC. Translated, it gives CASSESGSLNYGYTF.

The chain links TRBV20-1 to TRBJ1-1, with D possibly matching TRBD1 (5 bases). V was cut by 4 bases and J by 0 bases, with 15 bases left in between. The CDR3 has 15 residues. Germline V lookup: CDR1 DFQATT, CDR2 SNEGSKA (reference sequence). The CDR3 region is CSAKTPGYLNTEAFF. The DNA for the CDR3 is TGCAGTGCTAAAACCCCAGGGTACTTGAACACTGAAGCTTTCTTT.

This chain uses TRBV20-1 with TRBJ1-1; D unresolved. The CDR3 runs to 12 residues. Germline lookup yields CDR1 DFQATT and CDR2 SNEGSKA (reference sequence). Trimming shortened V by 7 bases and J by 4 bases, and 13 bases separated the two germline ends. CDR3 nucleotide sequence: TGCAGTGTCCTAGTCGCGCTCACTGAAGCTTTCTTT. Its translation is CSVLVALTEAFF.

In its sample, this clonotype was seen many times. The rearrangement uses TRBV20-1 and TRBJ1-2, with D possibly TRBD1 on 5 matching bases. V was trimmed by 6 bases and J by 4 bases, leaving 15 bases between them. Germline loops: CDR1 DFQATT, CDR2 SNEGSKA (reference sequence). The CDR3 covers 13 residues. The CDR3 protein is CSAGTDQPYGYTF. CDR3 nucleotides: TGCAGTGCCGGGACGGATCAGCCCTATGGCTACACCTTC.

The V call is TRBV12-3 or TRBV12-4, the J call TRBJ2-2; D uncertain. Trimming took 0 bases from V and 7 from J, leaving 9 bases between them. The CDR3 sequence is 14 residues long. CDR3 nucleotide sequence: TGTGCCAGCAGTTTAGCGCTAGTGTTCGGGGAGCTGTTTTTT. It specifies CASSLALVFGELFF.

At least ten counts were recorded for this clonotype. This rearrangement joins TRBV3-1 to TRBJ2-7, with D perhaps TRBD2 (6 bases). Trimming removed 0 bases at V and 7 bases at J, with 7 bases between. The CDR3 totals 12 residues. The germline gives CDR1 LGHDT, CDR2 YNNKEL (reference sequence). CDR3 DNA sequence: TGTGCCAGCAGCCAAGAGGGGGGAGAGCAGTACTTC. This codes for CASSQEGGEQYF.

This clonotype was seen ten or more times. The rearrangement uses TRBV20-1 and TRBJ2-7, with D perhaps TRBD1 (5 bases). Trimming stripped 0 bases from V and 4 bases from J, with 16 bases between. CDR1 is DFQATT and CDR2 is SNEGSKA in the germline V gene (reference sequence). The CDR3 is 15 residues long. CDR3 DNA sequence: TGCAGTGCTAGAGATGTGGGGCGCGCATTTTACGAGCAGTACTTC. Residues: CSARDVGRAFYEQYF.

This clonotype showed up many times. The V call is TRBV12-3 or TRBV12-4, the J call TRBJ2-2; D ambiguous. V lost 2 bases and J 6 bases, leaving 7 bases between the germline ends. The CDR3 contains 13 residues. CDR3 protein: CASSLQDAGELFF. DNA of the CDR3: TGTGCCAGCAGTTTACAGGACGCCGGGGAGCTGTTTTTT.

Turning to this clonotype: This may be a read error: a much more frequent sequence differs by one nucleotide. This rearrangement joins TRBV7-9 to TRBJ2-7, with D tentatively TRBD1 (6 bases). In germline, CDR1 is SEHNR, CDR2 FQNEAQ (reference sequence). The CDR3 has 14 amino acids. V was shortened by 5 bases and J by 2 bases, with 13 bases between the two germline ends. DNA of the CDR3: TGTGCCAGCAGCCACCCAGGGGCACCCTACGAGCAGTACTTC. Translation: CASSHPGAPYEQYF.

Notes on this clonotype: Relative to the germline gene, one junction end is altered; a read error may explain this. V is TRBV2 and J is TRBJ2-5; TRBD1 matches 8 bases. Germline CDR1 is SNHLY and CDR2 is FYNNEI. The CDR3 consists of 13 residues. The CDR3 region has the DNA TGTGTCAGCAGGGGGACAGGAGAAGAGACCCAGTACTTC. Encoded protein: CVSRGTGEETQYF.

This clonotype was seen at least ten times. The V and J genes are TRBV4-2 and TRBJ1-2; 7 positions match TRBD1. The J segment lost 3 bases and the V segment lost 1 base, leaving 11 bases of the junction unmatched. CDR1 and CDR2 (germline): LGHNA, YNFKEQ. CDR3 length equals 17 residues. CDR3 DNA: TGTGCCAGCAGCCAAGTGGGGGTCACAGGGGTACACTATGGCTACACCTTC. Amino acids: CASSQVGVTGVHYGYTF.

The sample holds many counts of this clonotype. The V and J genes are TRBV6-5 and TRBJ2-7; a weak D match, TRBD2 (5 bases). Deletions cut 0 bases from V and 2 bases from J, with 11 bases between. The CDR3 is 15 residues long. In germline, CDR1 is MNHEY, CDR2 SVGAGI. CDR3 region: CASSYSSWGAYEQYF. The CDR3 coding sequence is TGTGCCAGCAGTTACTCGAGTTGGGGAGCCTACGAGCAGTACTTC.

Ten or more counts support this clonotype. The V and J genes are TRBV10-3 and TRBJ1-2, with a weak D call TRBD1 (5 bases). This CDR3 has 13 amino acids. Looked up from germline, CDR1 is ENHRY and CDR2 is SYGVKD. V dropped 6 bases and J dropped 6 bases, with 14 bases sitting between them. The DNA of the CDR3 is TGTGCCATCAGGGAACAGGTGTCTAATGGCTACACCTTC. Translated, it gives CAIREQVSNGYTF.

In this sample, this clonotype turned up many times. This chain connects TRBV13 to TRBJ1-2; a possible D gene is TRBD1 (5 bases). Per the germline V gene, CDR1 is PRHDT and CDR2 is FYEKMQ (reference sequence). V was cut by 6 bases and J by 2 bases, with 16 bases left in between. The CDR3 runs 15 residues. The CDR3 DNA is TGTGCCAGCAGTAACCGGGGGGAAGAAAACTATGGCTACACCTTC. Translating gives CASSNRGEENYGYTF. The whole variable domain, remainder taken from reference TRBV13 and TRBJ1-2, is AAGVIQSPRHLIKEKRETATLKCYPIPRHDTVYWYQQGPGQDPQFLISFYEKMQSDKGSIPDRFSAQQFSDYHSELNMSSLELGDSALYFCASSNRGEENYGYTFGSGTRLTVV.

The V call is TRBV30, the J call TRBJ2-7; 10 nucleotides match TRBD1. CDR1 is GTSNPN and CDR2 is SVGIG in the germline V gene (reference sequence). J was trimmed by 5 bases and V by 6 bases; bases with no gene match: 10. The CDR3 runs to 14 residues. CDR3: CACRGQGYIHEQYF. The DNA for the CDR3 is TGTGCCTGCCGGGGACAGGGGTACATACACGAGCAGTACTTC.

This clonotype was seen many times. The chain links TRBV4-1 to TRBJ1-1; unclear D gene. Trimming removed 3 bases at V and 1 base at J, with 12 bases between. CDR1 is MGHRA, CDR2 YSYEKL, per germline. The CDR3 consists of 15 residues. CDR3 sequence reads: CASSQSHTSNTEAFF. The DNA of the CDR3 is TGCGCCAGCAGCCAGTCCCATACATCGAACACTGAAGCTTTCTTT.

Comment on this clonotype: At one end the junction does not follow the germline gene, possibly because of a read error. The chain joins TRBV6-1 to TRBJ1-4, with 8 positions matching TRBD1. The CDR3 is made up of 14 amino acids. CDR1 and CDR2 from the germline V gene are MNHNS and SASEGT. The CDR3, as DNA: TGTGCCAGCGAGAATGGACAGGGCGATGAAAAACTGTTGTTT. Protein product: CASENGQGDEKLLF.